This T cell receptor (beta chain) was profiled in a study of regulatory T cells in long-lasting Graves disease. Libraries of TCR beta came from iRepertoire HTBI primers plus Arm-PCR of CDR3 regions. Each CDR3 protein is one row after TCRdb ran MiXCR on the multiplex PCR reads. The table records roughly 350,000 distinct CDR3 sequences, approximately 15% of them present only once. This clonotype was counted between two and nine times. Antigen: not known. A much larger clone differs from this one at a single base, so this may be a read error. Time point: newly diagnosed GD, antithyroid drugs for less than 3 months. Isolated PBMC RNA provided the starting material for the TCR library. Patients came from an endocrinology department in Xi'an, China. Broader study findings: Patients with persistent disease showed a bias toward TRBV28, TRBJ1-2 and TRBJ2-5.

The CDR3 is made up of 11 amino acids. The ends were cut back, 6 bases at V and 4 bases at J, with 3 bases in the middle. CDR1 and CDR2 (germline): MNHEY, SVGEGT. These same records also appear under a second study, on T cells in Graves' hyperthyroidism and ophthalmopathy.

The chain has TRBV6-2 or TRBV6-3 and TRBJ2-2; D remains ambiguous. The sequence was obtained from a man in his forties with Graves disease. This specimen consisted of peripheral blood mononuclear cells (PBMCs), obtained at new diagnosis, from a patient treated with antithyroid drugs. The CDR3 spells CASRVTGELFF. Written as DNA, the CDR3 is TGTGCCAGCAGGGTCACCGGGGAGCTGTTTTTT.